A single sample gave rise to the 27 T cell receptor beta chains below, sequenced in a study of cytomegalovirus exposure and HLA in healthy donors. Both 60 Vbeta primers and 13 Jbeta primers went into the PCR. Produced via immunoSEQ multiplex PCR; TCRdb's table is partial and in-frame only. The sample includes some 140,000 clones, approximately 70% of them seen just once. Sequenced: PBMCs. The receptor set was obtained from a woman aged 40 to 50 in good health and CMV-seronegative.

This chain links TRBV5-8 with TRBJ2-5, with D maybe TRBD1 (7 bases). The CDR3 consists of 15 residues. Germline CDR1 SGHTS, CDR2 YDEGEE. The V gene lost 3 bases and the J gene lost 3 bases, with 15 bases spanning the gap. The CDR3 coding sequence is TGTGCCAGCAGCTGGAGGGGGACAGCTGAAGAGACCCAGTACTTC. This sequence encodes CASSWRGTAEETQYF.

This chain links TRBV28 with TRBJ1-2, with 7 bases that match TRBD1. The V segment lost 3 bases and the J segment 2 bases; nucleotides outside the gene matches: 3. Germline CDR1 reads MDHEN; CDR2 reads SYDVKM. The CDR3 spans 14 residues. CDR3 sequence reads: CASSFFRGNYGYTF. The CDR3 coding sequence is TGTGCCAGCAGTTTCTTCAGGGGGAACTATGGCTACACCTTC.

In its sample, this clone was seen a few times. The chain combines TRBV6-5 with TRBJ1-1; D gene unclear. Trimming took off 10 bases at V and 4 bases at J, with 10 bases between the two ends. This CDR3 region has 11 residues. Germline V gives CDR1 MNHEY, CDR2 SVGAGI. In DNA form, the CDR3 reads TGTGCCATCTCTCGGGGCACTGAAGCTTTCTTT. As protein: CAISRGTEAFF.

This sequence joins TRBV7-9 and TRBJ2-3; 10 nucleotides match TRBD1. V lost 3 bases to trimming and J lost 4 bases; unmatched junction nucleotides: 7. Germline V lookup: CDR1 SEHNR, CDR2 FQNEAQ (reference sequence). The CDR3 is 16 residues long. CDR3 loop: CASSFAPGQGSDTQYF. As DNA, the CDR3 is TGTGCCAGCAGCTTCGCCCCGGGACAGGGGTCAGATACGCAGTATTTT.

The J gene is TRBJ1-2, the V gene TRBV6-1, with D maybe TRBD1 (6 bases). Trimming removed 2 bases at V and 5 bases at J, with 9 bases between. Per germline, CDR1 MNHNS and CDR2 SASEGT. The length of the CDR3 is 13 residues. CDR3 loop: CASSEPQGYGYTF. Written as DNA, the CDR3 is TGTGCCAGCAGTGAACCACAGGGTTATGGCTACACCTTC.

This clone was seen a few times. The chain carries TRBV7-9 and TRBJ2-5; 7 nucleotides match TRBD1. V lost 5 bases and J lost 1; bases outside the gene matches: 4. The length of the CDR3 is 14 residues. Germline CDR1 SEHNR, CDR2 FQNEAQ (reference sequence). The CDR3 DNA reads TGTGCCAGCAGCCGGGACAGCAGCCAAGAGACCCAGTACTTC. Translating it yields CASSRDSSQETQYF.

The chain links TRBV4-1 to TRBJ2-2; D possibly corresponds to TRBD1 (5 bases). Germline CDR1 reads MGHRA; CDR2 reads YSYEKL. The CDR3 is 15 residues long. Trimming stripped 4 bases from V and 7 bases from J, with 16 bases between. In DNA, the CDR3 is TGCGCCAGCAGCCCCTCAGGGATGTTCGGCGGGGAGCTGTTTTTT. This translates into CASSPSGMFGGELFF.

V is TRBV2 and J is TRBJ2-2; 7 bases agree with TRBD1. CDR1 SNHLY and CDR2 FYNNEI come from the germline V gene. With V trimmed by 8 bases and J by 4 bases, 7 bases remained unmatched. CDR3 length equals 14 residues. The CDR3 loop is CASLGAGGTGELFF. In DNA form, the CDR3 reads TGTGCCAGCCTTGGGGCAGGGGGCACCGGGGAGCTGTTTTTT.

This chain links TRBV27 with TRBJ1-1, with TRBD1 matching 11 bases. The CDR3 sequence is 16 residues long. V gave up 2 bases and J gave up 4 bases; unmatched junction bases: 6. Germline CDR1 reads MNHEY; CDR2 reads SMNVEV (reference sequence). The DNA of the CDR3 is TGTGCCAGCAGTTTAACCGGGACAGGGGGTTTCACTGAAGCTTTCTTT. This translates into CASSLTGTGGFTEAFF.

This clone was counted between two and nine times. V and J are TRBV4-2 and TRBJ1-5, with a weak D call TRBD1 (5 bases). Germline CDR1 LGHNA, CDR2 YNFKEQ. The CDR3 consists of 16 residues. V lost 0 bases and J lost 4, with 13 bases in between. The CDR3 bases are TGTGCCAGCAGCCAAGAAACCGGCGCAGGGAATCAGCCCCAGCATTTT. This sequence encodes CASSQETGAGNQPQHF.

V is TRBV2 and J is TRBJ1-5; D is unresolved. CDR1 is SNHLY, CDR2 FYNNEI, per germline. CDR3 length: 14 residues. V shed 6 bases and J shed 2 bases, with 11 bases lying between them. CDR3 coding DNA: TGTGCCAGCAGCCCCCCCCTTGGCAATCAGCCCCAGCATTTT. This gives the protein CASSPPLGNQPQHF.

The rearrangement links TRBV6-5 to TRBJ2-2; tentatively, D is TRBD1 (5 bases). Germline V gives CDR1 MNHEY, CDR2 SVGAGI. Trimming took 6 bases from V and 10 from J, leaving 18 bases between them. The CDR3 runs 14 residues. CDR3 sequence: CASSQDTGILELFF. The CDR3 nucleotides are TGTGCCAGCAGCCAGGACACGGGCATTTTGGAGCTGTTTTTT.

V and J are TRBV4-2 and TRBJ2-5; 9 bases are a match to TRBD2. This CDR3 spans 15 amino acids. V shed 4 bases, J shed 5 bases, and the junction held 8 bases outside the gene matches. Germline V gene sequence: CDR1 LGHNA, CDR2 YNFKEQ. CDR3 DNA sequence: TGTGCCAGCAGCCCCCAAGCGGGGGGCGGGGAGACCCAGTACTTC. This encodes CASSPQAGGGETQYF.

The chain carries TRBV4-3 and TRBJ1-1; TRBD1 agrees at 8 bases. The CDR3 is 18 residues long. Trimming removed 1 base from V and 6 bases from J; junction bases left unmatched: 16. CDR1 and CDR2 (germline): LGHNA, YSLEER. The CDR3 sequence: CASSQVVFPTGVIAEAFF. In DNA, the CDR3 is TGCGCCAGCAGCCAAGTGGTTTTTCCGACAGGGGTTATCGCTGAAGCTTTCTTT.

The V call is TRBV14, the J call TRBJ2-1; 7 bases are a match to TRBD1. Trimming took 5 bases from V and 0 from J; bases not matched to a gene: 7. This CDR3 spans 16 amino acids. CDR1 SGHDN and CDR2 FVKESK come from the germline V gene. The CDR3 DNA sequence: TGTGCCAGCAGCGGGATGACAGGGACCTCCTACAATGAGCAGTTCTTC. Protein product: CASSGMTGTSYNEQFF. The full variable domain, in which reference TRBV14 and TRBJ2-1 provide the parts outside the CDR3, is EAGVTQFPSHSVIEKGQTVTLRCDPISGHDNLYWYRRVMGKEIKFLLHFVKESKQDESGMPNNRFLAERTGGTYSTLKVQPAELEDSGVYFCASSGMTGTSYNEQFFGPGTRLTVL.

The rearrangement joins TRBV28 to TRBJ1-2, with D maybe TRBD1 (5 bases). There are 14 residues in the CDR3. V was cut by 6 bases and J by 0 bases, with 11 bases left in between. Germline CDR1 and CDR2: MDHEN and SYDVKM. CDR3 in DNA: TGTGCCAGCAGCCAGAGGACATCTAACTATGGCTACACCTTC. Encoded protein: CASSQRTSNYGYTF.

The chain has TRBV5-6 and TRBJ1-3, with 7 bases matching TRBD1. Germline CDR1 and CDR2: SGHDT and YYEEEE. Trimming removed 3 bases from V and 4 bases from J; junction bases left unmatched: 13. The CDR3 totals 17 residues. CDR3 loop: CASSSRPGTDKGNTIYF. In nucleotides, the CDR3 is TGTGCCAGCAGCTCCAGACCCGGGACAGATAAAGGAAACACCATATATTTT.

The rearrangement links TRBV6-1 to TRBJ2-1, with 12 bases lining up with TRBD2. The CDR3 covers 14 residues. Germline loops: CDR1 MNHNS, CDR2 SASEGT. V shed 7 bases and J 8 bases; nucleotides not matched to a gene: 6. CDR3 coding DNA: TGTGCCAGCACCTGGACTAGCGGGGAAGATGAGCAGTTCTTC. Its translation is CASTWTSGEDEQFF.

CDR3 DNA sequence: TGTGCCAGTAGTATGAGAGGAGATTATAGCAATCAGCCCCAGCATTTT. The encoded protein is CASSMRGDYSNQPQHF. The J gene is TRBJ1-5, the V gene TRBV19; no definite D call. V lost 3 bases and J lost 0, with 12 bases in between. CDR1 and CDR2 (germline): LNHDA, SQIVND (reference sequence). The CDR3 is 16 residues long.

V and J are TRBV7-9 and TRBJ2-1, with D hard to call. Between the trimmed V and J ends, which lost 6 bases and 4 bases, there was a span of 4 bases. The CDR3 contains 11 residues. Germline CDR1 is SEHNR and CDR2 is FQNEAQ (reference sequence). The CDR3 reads CASRTYNEQFF. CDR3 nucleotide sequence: TGTGCCAGCAGGACATACAATGAGCAGTTCTTC. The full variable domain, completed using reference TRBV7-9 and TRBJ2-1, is DTGVSQNPRHKITKRGQNVTFRCDPISEHNRLYWYRQTLGQGPEFLTYFQNEAQLEKSRLLSDRFSAERPKGSFSTLEIQRTEQGDSAMYLCASRTYNEQFFGPGTRLTVL.

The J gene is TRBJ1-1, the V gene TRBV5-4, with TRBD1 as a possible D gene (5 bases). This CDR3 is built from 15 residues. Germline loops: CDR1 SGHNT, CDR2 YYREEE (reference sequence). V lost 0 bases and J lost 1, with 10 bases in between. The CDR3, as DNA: TGTGCCAGCAGCTTGGAGGGGTCTAGGAACACTGAAGCTTTCTTT. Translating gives CASSLEGSRNTEAFF. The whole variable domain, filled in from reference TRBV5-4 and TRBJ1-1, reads ETGVTQSPTHLIKTRGQQVTLRCSSQSGHNTVSWYQQALGQGPQFIFQYYREEENGRGNFPPRFSGLQFPNYSSELNVNALELDDSALYLCASSLEGSRNTEAFFGQGTRLTVV.

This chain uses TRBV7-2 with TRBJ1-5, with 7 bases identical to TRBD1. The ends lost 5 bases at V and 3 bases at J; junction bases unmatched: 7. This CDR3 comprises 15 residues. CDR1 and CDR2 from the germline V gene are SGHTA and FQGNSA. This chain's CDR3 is CASSPHRGLNQPQHF. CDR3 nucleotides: TGTGCCAGCAGCCCGCACAGGGGACTCAATCAGCCCCAGCATTTT.

CDR3 in DNA: TGTGCCAGCAGCTTAACCGGACAGAGTTCATACAATGAGCAGTTCTTC. It codes for CASSLTGQSSYNEQFF. V is TRBV7-3 and J is TRBJ2-1; tentatively, D is TRBD1 (6 bases). Germline CDR1 reads SGHTA; CDR2 reads FQGTGA. The V end was cut by 0 bases, the J end by 4 bases, with 13 bases between. The CDR3 length is 16 residues.

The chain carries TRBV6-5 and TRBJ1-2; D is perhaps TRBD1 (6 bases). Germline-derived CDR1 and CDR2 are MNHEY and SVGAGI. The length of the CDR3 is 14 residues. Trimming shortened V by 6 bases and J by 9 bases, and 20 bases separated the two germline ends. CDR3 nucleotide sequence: TGTGCCAGCAGCTTTGTTGGGGGGGCTGGTAGCTACACCTTC. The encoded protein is CASSFVGGAGSYTF.

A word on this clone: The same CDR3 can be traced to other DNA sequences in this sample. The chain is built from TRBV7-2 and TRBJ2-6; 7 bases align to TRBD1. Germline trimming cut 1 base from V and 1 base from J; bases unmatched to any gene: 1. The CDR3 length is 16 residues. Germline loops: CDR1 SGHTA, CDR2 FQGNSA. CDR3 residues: CASSLVTGSGANVLTF. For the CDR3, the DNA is TGTGCCAGCAGCTTAGTGACAGGGTCTGGGGCCAACGTCCTGACTTTC.

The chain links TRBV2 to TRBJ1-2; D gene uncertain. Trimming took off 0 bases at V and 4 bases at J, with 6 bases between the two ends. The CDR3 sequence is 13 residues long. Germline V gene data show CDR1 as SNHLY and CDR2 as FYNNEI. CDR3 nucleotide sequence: TGTGCCAGCAGTGAAGCCCTGGCCTATGGCTACACCTTC. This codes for CASSEALAYGYTF.

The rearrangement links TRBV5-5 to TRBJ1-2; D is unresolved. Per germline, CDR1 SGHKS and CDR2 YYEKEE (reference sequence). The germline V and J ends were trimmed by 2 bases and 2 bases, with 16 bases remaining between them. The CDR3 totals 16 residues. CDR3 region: CASSLKGGPTNYGYTF. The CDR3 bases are TGTGCCAGCAGCTTAAAAGGAGGACCAACAAACTATGGCTACACCTTC. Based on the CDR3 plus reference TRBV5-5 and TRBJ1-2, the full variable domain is DAGVTQSPTHLIKTRGQQVTLRCSPISGHKSVSWYQQVLGQGPQFIFQYYEKEERGRGNFPDRFSARQFPNYSSELNVNALLLGDSALYLCASSLKGGPTNYGYTFGSGTRLTVV.